This entry features one T cell receptor (beta chain) sequence. Germline CDR1 is SEHNR and CDR2 is FQNEAQ (reference sequence). CDR3 length equals 12 residues. This sample stems from a study of monozygotic twins with inflammatory bowel disease. TCRdb re-called the 5' RACE reads and catalogs CDR3 proteins one per entry, DNA excluded. Its clone listing holds 210,000 or so distinct CDR3 sequences. The genes are TRBV7-9 and TRBJ2-3. The source is a human donor with ulcerative colitis or Crohn's disease, or a healthy co-twin of an affected twin (not recorded which). The sample consisted of blood. The CDR3 reads CASSANRDTQYF.